Below are 3 T cell receptor beta chains sequenced from a single sample in a study of PD-1 blockade in classical Hodgkin lymphoma (dated by TCRdb to the early 2020s). Libraries were built with the immunoSEQ multiplex PCR assay. The source is immuneACCESS, and TCRdb retained only in-frame sequences with V and J called. Part of the clones is not carried over; for the studies checked, unresolved V genes explain less than half of this, and the remainder is unexplained. The sample contains 150,000 or so clones, about four fifths of them found a single time. Of the sample, 9.2% is held by the ten largest clones. The time point label for this specimen denotes: cycle 2 day 1 (C2D1) of nivolumab. Every trial patient had relapsed after autologous stem cell transplantation, and cohorts A, B and C differed in prior brentuximab vedotin exposure. The material sequenced was peripheral blood mononuclear cells (PBMCs), taken before the second cycle of nivolumab. All receptors derive from a human donor with classical Hodgkin lymphoma.

V gene TRBV2 combines with J gene TRBJ2-5, with 8 bases matching TRBD1. V lost 0 bases and J lost 3; bases outside the gene matches: 6. The germline V gene has CDR1 SNHLY and CDR2 FYNNEI. The CDR3 has 16 residues. CDR3: CASSEALGTGKETQYF. The CDR3 bases are TGTGCCAGCAGTGAAGCGTTAGGGACAGGTAAAGAGACCCAGTACTTC.

The CDR3 is CASSEQYF. CDR3 DNA sequence: TGTGCCAGCAGCGAGCAGTACTTC. This chain joins TRBV6-1 and TRBJ2-5; D is unclear. With the DNA end fitting TRBJ2-7 better, the J assignment may be wrong. The CDR3 spans 8 residues. Germline CDR1 reads MNHNS; CDR2 reads SASEGT.

Comments on this clone: The identical CDR3 is also encoded by other nucleotide sequences in the sample. The rearrangement uses TRBV5-1 and TRBJ2-5; D uncertain. CDR3 size: 11 residues. The ends were cut back, 4 bases at V and 2 bases at J, with 3 bases in the middle. Germline V gene data show CDR1 as SGHRS and CDR2 as YFSETQ. The CDR3 spells CASSLQETQYF. The CDR3 nucleotides are TGCGCCAGCAGCCTGCAAGAGACCCAGTACTTC.